The 24 T cell receptor beta chains given below trace back to one sample, sequenced in a study of T cell clones after liver transplantation. Profiled with immunoSEQ multiplex PCR; TCRdb holds only in-frame clones, not every one. The sample carries roughly 70,000 clones, more than 75% recorded once. The sample in question was CD4+ T cells from blood, obtained before liver transplant. Source of these receptors: a human donor who received a liver transplant.

This clone turned up a few times. The gene calls are TRBV29-1 and TRBJ2-7; 8 positions match TRBD1. Germline V CDR1 and CDR2: SQVTM, ANQGSEA. The CDR3 loop spans 13 amino acids. Unmatched junction bases numbered 10, after V lost 6 bases and J lost 6 bases. CDR3 region: CSVRDRSNVEQYF. CDR3 DNA: TGCAGCGTACGGGACAGGTCTAATGTCGAGCAGTACTTC.

This sequence joins TRBV30 and TRBJ1-6; tentative D call: TRBD1 (6 bases). V dropped 4 bases and J dropped 6 bases, with 13 bases sitting between them. CDR1 and CDR2 (germline): GTSNPN, SVGIG (reference sequence). The CDR3 spans 14 residues. CDR3 sequence reads: CAWNRVGANSPLHF. CDR3 DNA: TGTGCCTGGAACCGTGTGGGGGCTAATTCACCCCTCCACTTT.

The chain carries TRBV11-3 and TRBJ2-6; D is ambiguous. Germline CDR1 SGHNT, CDR2 YENEEA. The ends were cut back, 0 bases at V and 6 bases at J, with 9 bases in the middle. The CDR3 consists of 15 residues. CDR3 in amino acids: CASSLEGKLANVLTF. CDR3 DNA sequence: TGTGCCAGCAGCTTAGAGGGGAAGTTGGCCAACGTCCTGACTTTC. The entire variable domain, with the rest obtained from reference TRBV11-3 and TRBJ2-6, is as follows: EAGVVQSPRYKIIEKKQPVAFWCNPISGHNTLYWYLQNLGQGPELLIRYENEEAVDDSQLPKDRFSAERLKGVDSTLKIQPAELGDSAVYLCASSLEGKLANVLTFGAGSRLTVL.

This chain connects TRBV4-2 to TRBJ2-7; D gene unclear. The V and J ends lost 2 bases and 1 base respectively, with 12 bases between them. CDR3 size: 15 residues. Looked up from germline, CDR1 is LGHNA and CDR2 is YNFKEQ. CDR3 in amino acids: CASSQLSPVSYEQYF. CDR3 nucleotide sequence: TGTGCCAGCAGCCAATTGAGTCCTGTTTCCTACGAGCAGTACTTC.

The CDR3 reads CASSDDRYNYGYTF. The DNA of the CDR3 is TGTGCCAGCAGCGATGACAGATATAACTATGGCTACACCTTC. The chain uses TRBV2 and TRBJ1-2; a weak D match, TRBD1 (5 bases). The length of the CDR3 is 14 residues. V was cut by 6 bases and J by 1 base, with 12 bases left in between. Germline assignment: CDR1 SNHLY and CDR2 FYNNEI. Full variable domain (rest looked up from reference TRBV2 and TRBJ1-2): EPEVTQTPSHQVTQMGQEVILRCVPISNHLYFYWYRQILGQKVEFLVSFYNNEISEKSEIFDDQFSVERPDGSNFTLKIRSTKLEDSAMYFCASSDDRYNYGYTFGSGTRLTVV.

This chain joins TRBV6-1 and TRBJ2-7; D uncertain. Germline assignment: CDR1 MNHNS and CDR2 SASEGT. Trimming removed 5 bases from V and 0 bases from J, with 8 bases in between. The CDR3 covers 13 residues. The CDR3 DNA reads as TGTGCCAGCAGTCTTGAGGTCTCCTACGAGCAGTACTTC. It is translated as CASSLEVSYEQYF.

The genes are TRBV6-6 and TRBJ2-1; D unresolved. Looked up from germline, CDR1 is MNHNY and CDR2 is SVGAGI (reference sequence). Trimming cost V 8 bases and J 0 bases, with 11 bases left between them. The CDR3 loop spans 14 amino acids. The CDR3 protein is CASSDGASYNEQFF. CDR3 DNA: TGTGCCAGCTCCGATGGCGCCTCCTACAATGAGCAGTTCTTC.

This clone was seen a handful of times. The chain combines TRBV2 with TRBJ1-1; TRBD1 matches 7 bases. Germline lookup yields CDR1 SNHLY and CDR2 FYNNEI. CDR3 length equals 13 residues. Trimming cost V 8 bases and J 4 bases; bases outside gene matches: 7. CDR3 residues: CASQGTAGTEAFF. The DNA of the CDR3 is TGTGCCAGCCAGGGGACAGCGGGCACTGAAGCTTTCTTT.

The genes are TRBV28 and TRBJ2-4; D remains unclear. Trimming shortened V by 7 bases and J by 7 bases, and 11 bases separated the two germline ends. This CDR3 comprises 12 residues. Germline V CDR1 and CDR2: MDHEN, SYDVKM. The CDR3 nucleotides read TGTGCCAGCACCCATACTTCGAACATTCAGTACTTC. Translation gives CASTHTSNIQYF.

The rearrangement links TRBV5-6 to TRBJ2-5; no definite D call. The V gene's germline CDR1 is SGHDT and CDR2 YYEEEE. V lost 4 bases and J 5 bases, leaving 12 bases between the germline ends. The CDR3 is 13 residues long. In nucleotides, the CDR3 is TGTGCCAGCAGCCTGGACCTCGGGGAGACCCAGTACTTC. Its protein product is CASSLDLGETQYF. The whole variable domain, filled in from reference TRBV5-6 and TRBJ2-5, reads DAGVTQSPTHLIKTRGQQVTLRCSPKSGHDTVSWYQQALGQGPQFIFQYYEEEERQRGNFPDRFSGHQFPNYSSELNVNALLLGDSALYLCASSLDLGETQYFGPGTRLLVL.

This chain links TRBV2 with TRBJ1-1, with D perhaps TRBD1 (5 bases). In germline, CDR1 is SNHLY, CDR2 FYNNEI. V shed 6 bases and J shed 0 bases, with 11 bases lying between them. The CDR3 totals 14 residues. The CDR3 protein is CASRAGPVNTEAFF. In DNA form, the CDR3 reads TGTGCCAGCAGAGCGGGACCAGTGAACACTGAAGCTTTCTTT.

DNA for the CDR3: TGCGCCAGCAGCTTGGGACAGGACGGAAACACTGAAGCTTTCTTT. Amino acids: CASSLGQDGNTEAFF. The chain employs TRBV5-1 and TRBJ1-1, with D tentatively TRBD1 (6 bases). This CDR3 is built from 15 residues. Germline V gene sequence: CDR1 SGHRS, CDR2 YFSETQ. The V end lost 0 bases, the J end lost 2 bases, and 11 bases lay between the germline ends. Using reference TRBV5-1 and TRBJ1-1 for the parts outside the CDR3, the full variable domain is KAGVTQTPRYLIKTRGQQVTLSCSPISGHRSVSWYQQTPGQGLQFLFEYFSETQRNKGNFPGRFSGRQFSNSRSEMNVSTLELGDSALYLCASSLGQDGNTEAFFGQGTRLTVV.

The chain has TRBV2 and TRBJ2-2, with D maybe TRBD1 (6 bases). The V gene lost 3 bases and the J gene lost 1 base, with 9 bases spanning the gap. Germline V gene sequence: CDR1 SNHLY, CDR2 FYNNEI. This CDR3 has 15 amino acids. CDR3 region: CASSEDRGNTGELFF. As DNA, the CDR3 is TGTGCCAGCAGTGAGGACAGAGGGAACACCGGGGAGCTGTTTTTT.

The J gene is TRBJ2-1, the V gene TRBV5-1; D is undetermined. The germline V gene encodes CDR1 SGHRS and CDR2 YFSETQ. V was cut by 3 bases and J by 7 bases, with 14 bases left in between. This CDR3 spans 14 amino acids. CDR3 residues: CASSSDVGGNEQFF. In DNA form, the CDR3 reads TGCGCCAGCAGCTCGGACGTCGGTGGGAATGAGCAGTTCTTC. Combining the CDR3 with reference TRBV5-1 and TRBJ2-1 gives the whole variable domain KAGVTQTPRYLIKTRGQQVTLSCSPISGHRSVSWYQQTPGQGLQFLFEYFSETQRNKGNFPGRFSGRQFSNSRSEMNVSTLELGDSALYLCASSSDVGGNEQFFGPGTRLTVL.

This clone was recorded only once. The chain joins TRBV7-2 to TRBJ1-3, with D perhaps matching TRBD1 (6 bases). Germline V CDR1 and CDR2: SGHTA, FQGNSA. The CDR3 consists of 14 residues. Trimming stripped 5 bases from V and 1 base from J, with 9 bases between. The CDR3 sequence is CASSLQGSGNTIYF. The CDR3 coding sequence is TGTGCCAGCAGCCTTCAGGGGTCTGGAAACACCATATATTTT.

The rearrangement joins TRBV30 to TRBJ2-7, with D tentatively TRBD2 (6 bases). Germline values: CDR1 GTSNPN, CDR2 SVGIG (reference sequence). V lost 5 bases and J lost 1, with 6 bases in between. CDR3 length: 11 amino acids. CDR3 coding DNA: TGTGCCTGGGGGACTTCCTACGAGCAGTACTTC. Amino acids: CAWGTSYEQYF.

The chain has TRBV7-8 and TRBJ2-1; a possible D gene is TRBD1 (6 bases). Trimming cost V 5 bases and J 0 bases, with 20 bases left between them. The CDR3 is 18 amino acids. CDR1 is SGHVS, CDR2 FQNEAQ, per germline. The CDR3 here is CASSHQSHRASSYNEQFF. CDR3 DNA sequence: TGTGCCAGCAGCCACCAGAGTCACAGGGCTAGCTCCTACAATGAGCAGTTCTTC.

This clone was picked up one time. V gene TRBV6-1 combines with J gene TRBJ1-3; D not resolved. V gave up 2 bases and J gave up 0 bases, with 8 bases separating them. The length of the CDR3 is 15 residues. CDR1 and CDR2 (germline): MNHNS, SASEGT. The CDR3: CASSEFSFSGNTIYF. The CDR3 nucleotides are TGTGCCAGCAGTGAATTCAGTTTCTCTGGAAACACCATATATTTT.

The rearrangement uses TRBV4-3 and TRBJ2-2; D unclear. Germline V gives CDR1 LGHNA, CDR2 YSLEER. Trimming pared 4 bases from V and 4 bases from J, leaving 4 bases between. This CDR3 contains 12 residues. CDR3 residues: CASSLGTGELFF. As DNA, the CDR3 is TGCGCCAGCAGCCTGGGCACCGGGGAGCTGTTTTTT.

Concerning this clone: Different DNA sequences within this sample yield the same CDR3. The chain joins TRBV7-9 to TRBJ2-7, with a weak D call TRBD2 (6 bases). Germline lookup yields CDR1 SEHNR and CDR2 FQNEAQ (reference sequence). CDR3 length: 13 residues. Trimming stripped 5 bases from V and 3 bases from J, with 11 bases between. The CDR3, as DNA: TGTGCCAGCAGCATCACCGGGGGCTACGAGCAGTACTTC. As protein: CASSITGGYEQYF.

The chain carries TRBV25-1 and TRBJ2-7, with 10 bases identical to TRBD1. The junction had 6 bases not matched to a gene; V was cut back by 7 bases and J by 0 bases. This CDR3 is 15 amino acids long. Looked up from germline, CDR1 is MGHDK and CDR2 is SYGVNS. CDR3 DNA sequence: TGTGCCAGCAACCCCGGGACAGGGGTCTCCTACGAGCAGTACTTC. Protein product: CASNPGTGVSYEQYF.

This sequence joins TRBV7-2 and TRBJ2-1; 7 bases map to TRBD2. CDR3 length: 18 amino acids. The germline V gene has CDR1 SGHTA and CDR2 FQGNSA. With V trimmed by 4 bases and J by 1 base, 13 bases remained unmatched. The CDR3 sequence: CASSSPGLPARSYNEQFF. CDR3 nucleotide sequence: TGTGCCAGCAGCTCGCCGGGACTACCAGCTCGGTCCTACAATGAGCAGTTCTTC.

The rearrangement links TRBV5-1 to TRBJ1-4, with 7 bases matching TRBD1. With V trimmed by 1 base and J by 4 bases, 4 bases remained unmatched. The CDR3 length is 15 residues. From germline, CDR1 is SGHRS and CDR2 YFSETQ. The chain's CDR3 is CASSLLGQSNEKLFF. The CDR3 DNA is TGCGCCAGCAGCTTGCTGGGACAGAGTAATGAAAAACTGTTTTTT.

CDR3 residues: CASSSTGEWYTF. CDR3 bases: TGTGCCAGCAGTTCCACAGGAGAATGGTACACCTTC. The V and J genes are TRBV6-5 and TRBJ1-2; TRBD1 is a possible D gene (5 bases). The CDR3 consists of 12 residues. Germline V gene lookup returns CDR1 MNHEY and CDR2 SVGAGI. Trimming cost V 4 bases and J 11 bases, with 14 bases left between them.